The table lists the clone carrying this T cell receptor beta chain with a few counts. Its target is unknown. In TCRdb, the 5' RACE reads were re-called with MiXCR into one record per CDR3 protein. The sample holds just under 650,000 distinct CDR3 sequences, less than 9% seen once. The data were taken from a study of identical twins. Findings of the study overall: Beta out-of-frame sequences showed weaker excess sharing between twins.

V lost 4 bases and J lost 1, with 16 bases in between. CDR1 is ENHRY, CDR2 SYGVKD, per germline. The CDR3 is 17 amino acids. The same data also went into a second study, on yellow fever vaccine responses in identical twins.

The chain uses TRBV10-3 and TRBJ2-2; tentatively, D is TRBD2 (6 bases). The specimen was PBMCs. This receptor was obtained from a woman aged 18-30 years in good health. The DNA of the CDR3 is TGTGCCATCAGTGCCCCGGCGGGGCAGAAGAACACCGGGGAGCTGTTTTTT. Its protein product is CAISAPAGQKNTGELFF.